Reported below is one T cell receptor beta chain. What it recognizes is unknown. Profiled with immunoSEQ multiplex PCR; TCRdb holds only in-frame clones, not every one. The sample has about 83,000 clones; 80% to 90% are singletons. Germline V gives CDR1 KGHSH, CDR2 LQKENI. This CDR3 contains 14 residues. The germline V and J ends were trimmed by 6 bases and 0 bases, with 11 bases remaining between them. This sample is drawn from a study of T cell responses to AZD1222 COVID-19 vaccine. General observations from the study: Distributed over spike, vaccine-associated CD4 TCRs predominated at 160-218 and 743-854. A rise in Spike-specific TCR breadth and depth followed two AZD1222 doses. Close to half of spike-specific TCRs reportedly recognize unmutated variant regions.

This rearrangement joins TRBV18 to TRBJ2-5; TRBD2 might be the D (5 bases). The TCR originated in an adult in good health. The material sequenced was peripheral blood, taken on day 0 of AZD1222 vaccination. In DNA, the CDR3 is TGTGCCAGCTCGCTTACTAGGTACCAAGAGACCCAGTACTTC. This translates into CASSLTRYQETQYF.